Presented here are 28 T cell receptor beta chains from one specimen sequenced in a study of tumor-infiltrating lymphocytes in primary liver carcinoma. A primer in the constant region served to generate TCR beta cDNA from 450 to 600 ng of total RNA. Slightly modified ARM-PCR with three nested multiplex PCR rounds yielded TCR beta libraries. TRBV1-TRBV30 forward and Cbeta reverse primers drove the first two roughly 10-cycle rounds. TCRdb passed the multiplex PCR reads through MiXCR, listing each CDR3 protein once. The data show roughly 23,000 distinct CDR3 sequences, approximately 70% seen once. Without any cell sorting, roughly 20-33 mg of bulk tissue yielded co-extracted RNA and DNA. Sample: liver tumor tissue from sampling region 1. Subset described: tumor region T1, superior pole. All receptors derive from a man aged 35-49 years with primary liver carcinoma and hepatitis B virus infection.

Notes on this clonotype: A single base separates this from a much larger clone, so it may be a read error. V is TRBV12-3 or TRBV12-4 and J is TRBJ1-2, with TRBD1 as a possible D gene (5 bases). V lost 5 bases and J lost 5, with 18 bases in between. CDR3 length: 15 residues. CDR3 loop: CASSLAFGGVYGYTF. CDR3 nucleotide sequence: TGTGCCAGCAGTCTCGCCTTTGGGGGGGTGTATGGCTACACCTTC.

This clonotype was seen a single time. Relative to the germline gene, one junction end is altered; a read error may explain this. This chain's CDR3 is CAVRDRGTDEHYF. The CDR3 DNA is TGTGCCGTCAGGGACAGGGGTACGGACGAGCATTACTTC. The rearrangement joins TRBV10-3 to TRBJ2-7; TRBD1 agrees at 10 bases. CDR1 and CDR2 from the germline V gene are ENHRY and SYGVKD. The CDR3 covers 13 residues.

The V and J genes are TRBV4-2 and TRBJ2-6; D is possibly TRBD1 (5 bases). The CDR3 sequence is 18 residues long. The germline V gene encodes CDR1 LGHNA and CDR2 YNFKEQ. V lost 2 bases, J lost 4 bases, and 18 bases lay in between. The CDR3, as DNA: TGTGCCAGCAGCCAAAAGACAGTGGGCATTACAGGGGCCAACGTCCTGACTTTC. Translated, it gives CASSQKTVGITGANVLTF.

On this clonotype itself: This may be a read error, as it is one base from a much larger clone. This CDR3 reads CDSSKTPGGANENPFF. The CDR3 nucleotides are TGTGACAGCAGCAAGACTCCAGGAGGAGCAAATGAAAATCCGTTTTTT. This rearrangement joins TRBV11-2 to TRBJ1-4; D remains unclear. Per the germline V gene, CDR1 is SGHAT and CDR2 is FQNNGV. This CDR3 is built from 16 residues.

With respect to this clonotype: A junction end diverges from the germline sequence, so it may reflect a read error. The rearrangement joins TRBV11-2 to TRBJ1-2, with a tentative D call TRBD1 (5 bases). Germline CDR1 is SGHAT and CDR2 is FQNNGV. This CDR3 is 13 amino acids long. The CDR3 nucleotides read TGTACCAGCAGTTTAGAGGGGAACTATGGCTACACCTTC. This codes for CTSSLEGNYGYTF.

This clonotype was detected only once. The junction and the germline gene differ at one end; a read error may be behind it. The V and J genes are TRBV7-8 and TRBJ2-2, with D tentatively TRBD2 (5 bases). This CDR3 spans 16 amino acids. CDR1 is SGHVS, CDR2 FQNEAQ, per germline. The CDR3 coding sequence is TGTGCCAGCAGCAGAATCCGAGCGGTGAACATCGGGGAGCTGTTTTTT. Translating gives CASSRIRAVNIGELFF.

A word on this clonotype: The conserved closing phenylalanine or tryptophan is absent in this CDR3, likely reflecting a read error. The chain links TRBV11-2 to TRBJ2-5; TRBD2 might be the D (5 bases). Deletions cut 1 base from V and 7 bases from J, with 25 bases between. CDR3 length equals 18 residues. Germline CDR1 is SGHAT and CDR2 is FQNNGV. CDR3 bases: TGTGCCAGCAGCTTAGCGAAGCTAGCCCTGGGAAAAAAAGGGACCCAGTACATC. Translated, it gives CASSLAKLALGKKGTQYI.

With regard to this clonotype: A read error may explain this, as a much larger clone is one base away. The chain uses TRBV25-1 and TRBJ1-1; TRBD1 might be the D (6 bases). The CDR3 covers 13 residues. Germline values: CDR1 MGHDK, CDR2 SYGVNS. CDR3 nucleotides: TGTGTCGGCAGAGGACAGATGAACACTGAAGCTTTCTTT. Amino acid sequence: CVGRGQMNTEAFF.

About this clonotype: Germline is not matched at one junction end, which may reflect a read error. The chain carries TRBV7-8 and TRBJ2-3; D unresolved. The CDR3 has 15 residues. Germline CDR1 and CDR2: SGHVS and FQNEAQ. CDR3 nucleotides: TGTGGCAGCAGCCCAGGTGCTGGATCGGCGGATACGCAGAATTTT. Protein product: CGSSPGAGSADTQNF.

To note about this clonotype: The conserved phenylalanine or tryptophan is not found at the CDR3 terminus, so this likely reflects a read error. The chain is built from TRBV5-4 and TRBJ1-2, with a possible D match to TRBD1 (5 bases). This CDR3 comprises 16 residues. CDR1 is SGHNT and CDR2 is YYREEE in the germline V gene (reference sequence). CDR3 DNA: TGTGCCAGCAGCGACGGACCAGGGTTAGAGGATTATGGGTACACCTCC. It yields the protein CASSDGPGLEDYGYTS.

This clonotype was counted at least ten times. V is TRBV24-1 and J is TRBJ2-5, with 13 bases fitting TRBD2. The CDR3 covers 17 residues. Germline V gives CDR1 KGHDR, CDR2 SFDVKD. Trimming took 2 bases from V and 2 from J; bases not matched to a gene: 4. CDR3 bases: TGTGCCACCAGTGATTCGGGGACTAGCGGGGCTCAAGAGACCCAGTACTTC. Translation gives CATSDSGTSGAQETQYF.

With respect to this clonotype: This may stem from a read error, because a much larger clone lies one nucleotide away. The rearrangement uses TRBV10-3 and TRBJ2-2; a weak D match, TRBD1 (6 bases). Germline V CDR1 and CDR2: ENHRY, SYGVKD. This CDR3 region has 13 residues. CDR3 protein: CAIKRRDTGKLFF. As DNA, the CDR3 is TGTGCCATCAAGCGTAGGGACACCGGGAAGCTGTTTTTT.

This clonotype appeared a few times. CDR3 sequence (DNA): TGTGCCAACGGCGGGAGCTCACGTTCTGAGCAGTTCTTC. It encodes CANGGSSRSEQFF. The genes are TRBV4-2 and TRBJ2-1; TRBD2 matches at 7 bases. CDR3 length equals 13 residues. Germline lookup yields CDR1 LGHNA and CDR2 YNFKEQ. The V segment lost 10 bases and the J segment 9 bases; nucleotides outside the gene matches: 12.

With regard to this clonotype: The CDR3 does not end in the conserved phenylalanine or tryptophan, so this is likely a read error. No DNA is shown, since the ends of the CDR3 on it are uncertain; the CDR3 is the one TCRdb lists. The chain combines TRBV11-2 with TRBJ2-1; TRBD2 is the table's D call, not checked against the DNA. Germline-derived CDR1 and CDR2 are SGHAT and FQNNGV. The CDR3 contains 14 residues when both ends are counted. Here the CDR3 reads CASNLYRLVGEQLS.

This clonotype was recorded at least ten times. The V and J genes are TRBV11-2 and TRBJ2-7; 7 nucleotides line up with TRBD2. J was trimmed by 3 bases and V by 0 bases; bases with no gene match: 5. Germline V gives CDR1 SGHAT, CDR2 FQNNGV. CDR3 length: 15 residues. CDR3 coding DNA: TGTGCCAGCAGCTTAGATGGCGGGGGTTTCTACGAGCAGTACTTC. Its protein product is CASSLDGGGFYEQYF.

As regards this clonotype: One end of the junction is discordant with germline, which a read error may explain. This chain uses TRBV4-1 with TRBJ2-7, with TRBD2 matching over 13 bases. This CDR3 region has 15 residues. Looked up from germline, CDR1 is MGHRA and CDR2 is YSYEKL. DNA for the CDR3: TGCGCTAGCAGCCAAGAACTAGCGGGAGGGTACAAGCAATACTTC. Encoded protein: CASSQELAGGYKQYF.

Notes on this clonotype: An end of the junction differs from the germline gene, which may be a read error. The genes are TRBV11-2 and TRBJ2-1; unclear D gene. The CDR3 spans 16 residues. CDR1 is SGHAT, CDR2 FQNNGV, per germline. The DNA of the CDR3 is TGTGCCAGCAGCCCTTTCTCCAGCTGGAAGGATGGTGAGCAGTCCTTT. Translation gives CASSPFSSWKDGEQSF.

With regard to this clonotype: The CDR3 ends on some other residue instead of the conserved phenylalanine or tryptophan, so this is likely a read error. No DNA is shown, since the ends of the CDR3 on it are uncertain; the CDR3 is the one TCRdb lists. V is TRBV4-1 and J is TRBJ2-7. Germline assignment: CDR1 MGHRA and CDR2 YSYEKL. The CDR3 has 15 residues if both end residues are counted. The CDR3 protein is CASSQDLVGGYEQYL.

As to this clonotype: This is likely a read error, given that the CDR3 carries no conserved phenylalanine or tryptophan at its end. The rearrangement uses TRBV19 and TRBJ2-2; possible D gene TRBD1, 5 bases. Trimming cost V 4 bases and J 6 bases, with 12 bases left between them. This CDR3 spans 14 amino acids. Germline V lookup: CDR1 LNHDA, CDR2 SQIVND (reference sequence). The CDR3 DNA is TGTGCCAGTAGTAATTCTCCAGGGTCCGGGGAGCTGTTTTCT. Translating gives CASSNSPGSGELFS.

The chain couples TRBV5-1 to TRBJ2-3; D unclear. The germline V gene encodes CDR1 SGHRS and CDR2 YFSETQ. The CDR3 runs to 12 residues. Trimming removed 10 bases from V and 3 bases from J, with 12 bases in between. The CDR3 reads CAGNLATDTQYF. CDR3 sequence (DNA): TGCGCCGGCAACTTGGCTACAGATACGCAGTATTTT.

V is TRBV11-2 and J is TRBJ1-1; D uncertain. Trimming took 1 base from V and 0 from J, leaving 6 bases between them. This CDR3 is built from 14 residues. Germline loops: CDR1 SGHAT, CDR2 FQNNGV. The CDR3 DNA reads as TGTGCCAGCAGCTTAGCTCGGGTGAACACTGAAGCTTTCTTT. Its translation: CASSLARVNTEAFF. Full variable domain (rest looked up from reference TRBV11-2 and TRBJ1-1): EAGVAQSPRYKIIEKRQSVAFWCNPISGHATLYWYQQILGQGPKLLIQFQNNGVVDDSQLPKDRFSAERLKGVDSTLKIQPAKLEDSAVYLCASSLARVNTEAFFGQGTRLTVV.

The chain uses TRBV11-2 and TRBJ2-2; D is possibly TRBD2 (6 bases). This CDR3 is 15 amino acids long. V was cut by 3 bases and J by 12 bases, with 20 bases left in between. Germline assignment: CDR1 SGHAT and CDR2 FQNNGV. The CDR3 loop reads CASSFAGSNTVKLFF. The CDR3 DNA follows: TGTGCCAGCAGCTTTGCGGGGTCGAACACCGTGAAGCTGTTTTTT.

Concerning this clonotype itself: A much bigger clone sits one base away, suggesting this may be a read error. V gene TRBV30 combines with J gene TRBJ2-7; perhaps D is TRBD1 or TRBD2 (5 bases each). From germline, CDR1 is GTSNPN and CDR2 SVGIG (reference sequence). The CDR3 is made up of 12 amino acids. CDR3 coding DNA: TGTACCTGGAGCGTCAGGGACCACAAGCAGTACTTC. Translation: CTWSVRDHKQYF.

The CDR3 coding sequence is TGTGCCAGCAGTTACTCTTTACAGGCCCAGTGGCCCCAGCATTTT. Amino acid sequence: CASSYSLQAQWPQHF. The V call is TRBV6-2 or TRBV6-3, the J call TRBJ1-5; D might be TRBD1 (5 bases). Trimming took off 0 bases at V and 9 bases at J, with 15 bases between the two ends. The length of the CDR3 is 15 residues. Per the germline V gene, CDR1 is MNHEY and CDR2 is SVGEGT.

This clonotype came up once. A junction end diverges from the germline sequence, so it may reflect a read error. The genes are TRBV11-2 and TRBJ2-7; a possible D gene is TRBD2 (7 bases). Germline-derived CDR1 and CDR2 are SGHAT and FQNNGV. This CDR3 is 14 amino acids long. CDR3 residues: CASSLVGGLGERYF. The CDR3 bases are TGTGCCAGCAGTTTAGTGGGGGGGCTTGGCGAGCGGTACTTC.

V gene TRBV11-2 combines with J gene TRBJ2-1; TRBD2 agrees at 16 bases. The CDR3 extends over 20 amino acids. CDR1 is SGHAT, CDR2 FQNNGV, per germline. The trim removed 5 bases at V and 8 bases at J, leaving 18 bases unmatched. The DNA for the CDR3 is TGTGCCAGCAGCCTGACAGGGACTAGCGGGAGGGGGGGTGTATACGATGAGCAGTTCTTC. It translates to CASSLTGTSGRGGVYDEQFF.

Comment on this clonotype: One junction end disagrees with the germline gene, perhaps due to a read error. The V call is TRBV30, the J call TRBJ2-7; TRBD1 or TRBD2 may be the D gene (5 bases each). CDR1 and CDR2 (germline): GTSNPN, SVGIG (reference sequence). The CDR3 loop spans 14 amino acids. CDR3 residues: CAWSLYSGPYDQYF. The CDR3 coding sequence is TGTGCCTGGAGTCTATACTCGGGACCCTACGATCAGTACTTC.

Remarks on this clonotype: An end of the junction differs from the germline gene, which may be a read error. The chain carries TRBV11-2 and TRBJ2-5; TRBD1 matches 8 bases. This CDR3 comprises 16 residues. Germline CDR1 and CDR2: SGHAT and FQNNGV. Here the CDR3 reads CAGSLTAGGPGETQYF. Written as DNA, the CDR3 is TGTGCCGGCAGCTTAACAGCAGGGGGCCCGGGGGAGACCCAATACTTC.